A few counts support the clone carrying this TCR beta chain. Its antigen is currently unknown. The investigators amplified TCR beta CDR3 regions from RNA transcripts. When the TCR CDR3 underwent first-round RT-PCR, the HTBI primer set was used. MiXCR was run by TCRdb on the multiplex PCR reads, yielding one entry per CDR3 protein. This sample has roughly 400,000 distinct CDR3 sequences, with about a sixth found just once. Each diagnosis drew on symptoms, thyroxine, TRAb, thyroid ultrasound and orbital computed tomography findings. After removal of 2 bases from V and 0 bases from J, the junction contained 12 bases not matched to a gene. The CDR3 covers 20 residues. CDR1 is SEHNR, CDR2 FQNEAQ, per germline (reference sequence). The entry originates in a study of T cells in Graves' hyperthyroidism and ophthalmopathy. Study results and limitations: Most clonotypes that expanded in the thyroid above 0.001 also showed up in blood. Before onset, by a median of approximately 6.8 months, the model predicted ophthalmopathy. Ophthalmopathy was distinguished from stable hyperthyroidism by 13 V-J signatures.

The chain has TRBV7-9 and TRBJ2-6; 8 bases are shared with TRBD1. Material for sequencing was blood. This TCR was sampled from a woman aged 18-29 years with Graves' hyperthyroidism that later progressed to Graves' ophthalmopathy. CDR3 nucleotide sequence: TGTGCCAGCAGCTTAAGTAGTGGACGACAGGGGTTCTCTGGGGCCAACGTCCTGACTTTC. Encoded protein: CASSLSSGRQGFSGANVLTF.